This T cell receptor (beta chain) was observed in a study of T cells in Graves' hyperthyroidism and ophthalmopathy. This clonotype was detected ten times or more. Its matching antigen is unknown. The study based diagnoses on clinical symptoms, serum thyroxine and TRAb, thyroid ultrasound and orbital computed tomography. RNA transcripts gave rise to amplified TCR beta CDR3 regions. HTBI primers drove first-round RT-PCR of the TCR CDR3. A single record per CDR3 protein comes from TCRdb applying MiXCR to the multiplex PCR reads. Of some 360,000 distinct CDR3 sequences in the sample, about 14% were seen once. Looked up from germline, CDR1 is SQVTM and CDR2 is ANQGSEA. The CDR3 extends over 13 amino acids. V lost 3 bases and J lost 3; bases outside the gene matches: 3. Overall study findings and caveats: Appearing also in blood were most of the thyroid clonotypes expanded above 0.001.

The chain links TRBV29-1 to TRBJ2-7; TRBD1 agrees at 9 bases. This TCR came from a woman in her fifties or sixties with Graves' hyperthyroidism. The sequenced material came from blood. Written as DNA, the CDR3 is TGCAGCGTTGAGGGGACAGGGTACTACGAGCAGTACTTC. Protein sequence: CSVEGTGYYEQYF.